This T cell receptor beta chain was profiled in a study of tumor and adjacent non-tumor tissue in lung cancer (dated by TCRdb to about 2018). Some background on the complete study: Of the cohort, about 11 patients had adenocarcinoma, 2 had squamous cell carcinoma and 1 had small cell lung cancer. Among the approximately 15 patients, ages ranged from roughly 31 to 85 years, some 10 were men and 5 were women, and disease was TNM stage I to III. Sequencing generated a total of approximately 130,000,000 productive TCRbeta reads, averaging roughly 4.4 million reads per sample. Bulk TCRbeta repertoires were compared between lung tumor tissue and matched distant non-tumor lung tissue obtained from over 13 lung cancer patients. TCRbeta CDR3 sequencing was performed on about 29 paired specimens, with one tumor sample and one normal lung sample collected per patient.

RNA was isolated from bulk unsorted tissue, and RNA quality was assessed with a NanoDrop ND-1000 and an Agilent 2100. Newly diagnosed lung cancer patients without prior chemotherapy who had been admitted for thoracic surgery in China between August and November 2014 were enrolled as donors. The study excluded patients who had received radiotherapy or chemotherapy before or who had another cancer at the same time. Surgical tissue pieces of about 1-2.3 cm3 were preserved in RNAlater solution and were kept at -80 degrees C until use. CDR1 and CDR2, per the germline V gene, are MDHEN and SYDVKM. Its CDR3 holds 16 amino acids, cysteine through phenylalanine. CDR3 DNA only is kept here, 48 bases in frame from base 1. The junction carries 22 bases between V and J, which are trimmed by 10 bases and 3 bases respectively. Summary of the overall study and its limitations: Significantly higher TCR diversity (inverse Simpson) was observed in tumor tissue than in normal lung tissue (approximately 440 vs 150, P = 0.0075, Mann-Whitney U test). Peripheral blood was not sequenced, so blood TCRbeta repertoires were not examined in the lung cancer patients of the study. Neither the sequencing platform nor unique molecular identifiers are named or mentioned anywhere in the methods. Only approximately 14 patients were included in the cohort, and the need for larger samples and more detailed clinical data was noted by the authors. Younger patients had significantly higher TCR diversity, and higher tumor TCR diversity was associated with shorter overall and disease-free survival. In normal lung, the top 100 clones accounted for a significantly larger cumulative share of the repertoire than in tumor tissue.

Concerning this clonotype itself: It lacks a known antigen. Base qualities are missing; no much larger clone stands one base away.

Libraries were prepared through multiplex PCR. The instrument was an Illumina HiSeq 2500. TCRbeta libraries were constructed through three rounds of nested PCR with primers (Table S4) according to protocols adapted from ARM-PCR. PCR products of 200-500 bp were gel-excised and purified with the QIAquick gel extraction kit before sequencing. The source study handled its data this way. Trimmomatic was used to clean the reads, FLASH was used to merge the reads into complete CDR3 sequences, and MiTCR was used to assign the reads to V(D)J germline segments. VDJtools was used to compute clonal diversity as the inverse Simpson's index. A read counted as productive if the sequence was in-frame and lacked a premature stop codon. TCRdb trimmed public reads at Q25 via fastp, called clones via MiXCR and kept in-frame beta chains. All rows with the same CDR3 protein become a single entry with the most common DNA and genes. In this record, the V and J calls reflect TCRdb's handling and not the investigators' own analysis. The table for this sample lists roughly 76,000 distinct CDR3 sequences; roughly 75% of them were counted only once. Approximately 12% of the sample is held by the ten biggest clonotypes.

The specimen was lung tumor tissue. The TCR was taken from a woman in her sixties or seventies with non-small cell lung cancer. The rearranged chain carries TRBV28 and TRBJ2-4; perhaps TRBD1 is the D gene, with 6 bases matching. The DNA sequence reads TGTGCCAAAAGCCTAGAAGCAGGGGTTGTCAAAAACATTCAGTACTTC. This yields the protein CAKSLEAGVVKNIQYF.